This T cell receptor (beta chain) is drawn from a study of identical twins. Study results and limitations: Insertion counts were lower in abundant cord blood beta clonotypes, a trend that memory repertoires did not show. It was cross-sectional statistical analysis, not following the same donors, that the conclusions relied on.

TCRdb re-called the 5' RACE reads with MiXCR, one entry per CDR3 protein. The sample lists 1.5 million to 2 million distinct CDR3 sequences, about 32% occurring once. Worth noting for this clonotype: What it binds is not known.

Donors were all healthy Caucasians. V shed 7 bases, J shed 6 bases, and the junction held 5 bases outside the gene matches. This CDR3 is 14 amino acids long. Per the germline V gene, CDR1 is SGHTA and CDR2 is FQGNSA. The sequence derives from a newborn girl in good health. Sequenced material: cord blood. The chain is built from TRBV7-2 and TRBJ2-1; 11 nucleotides agree with TRBD1. The CDR3 coding sequence is TGTGCCAGCATCATGGACAGGGGGCTCAATGAGCAGTTCTTC. Translation gives CASIMDRGLNEQFF.